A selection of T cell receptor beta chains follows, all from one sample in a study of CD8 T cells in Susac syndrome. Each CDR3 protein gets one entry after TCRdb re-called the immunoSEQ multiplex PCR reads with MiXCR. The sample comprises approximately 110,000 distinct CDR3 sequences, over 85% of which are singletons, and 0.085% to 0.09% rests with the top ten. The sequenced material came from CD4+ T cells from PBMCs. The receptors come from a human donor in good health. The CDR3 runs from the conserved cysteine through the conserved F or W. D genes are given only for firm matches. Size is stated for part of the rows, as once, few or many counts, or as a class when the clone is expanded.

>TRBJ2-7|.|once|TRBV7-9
TGTGCCAGCAGCTTCGACTACGAGCAGTACTTC
CASSFDYEQYF
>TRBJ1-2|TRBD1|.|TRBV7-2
TGTGCCAGCCGTACGTTTTCGGCTCAGGGGGCGTACACCTTC
CASRTFSAQGAYTF
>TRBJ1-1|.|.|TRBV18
TGTGCCAGCTCGCCGGTCAGGGAAGGTACTGAAGCTTTCTTT
CASSPVREGTEAFF
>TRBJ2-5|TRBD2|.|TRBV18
TGTGCCAGCTCACCACGGGGACTAGCGGAGGAGGGGGAGACCCAGTACTTC
CASSPRGLAEEGETQYF
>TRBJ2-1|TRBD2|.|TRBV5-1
TGCGCCAGCAGCCCTACTAGCGGGAGGGCACACAATGAGCAGTTCTTC
CASSPTSGRAHNEQFF
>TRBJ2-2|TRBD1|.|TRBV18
TGTGCCAGCTCACCCCAGCGGACAGGGAACACCGGGGAGCTGTTTTTT
CASSPQRTGNTGELFF
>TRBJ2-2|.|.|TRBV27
TGTGCCAGCAGTTTGTATGCAGGGACCGGGGAGCTGTTTTTT
CASSLYAGTGELFF
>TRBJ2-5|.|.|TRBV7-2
TGTGCCAGCAGGCGTAGCGAACTGGATCTCCTGGAGACCCAGTACTTC
CASRRSELDLLETQYF
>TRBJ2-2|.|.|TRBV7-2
TGTGCCAGCAGCAAGGAAGTCCTTAACACCGGGGAGCTGTTTTTT
CASSKEVLNTGELFF
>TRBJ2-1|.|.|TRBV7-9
TGTGCCAGCAGCTTAGCAGCGGCGAGCTCCTACAATGAGCAGTTCTTC
CASSLAAASSYNEQFF
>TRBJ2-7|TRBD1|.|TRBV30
TGTGCCTGGGCACAGGGGTCCTACGAGCAGTACTTC
CAWAQGSYEQYF
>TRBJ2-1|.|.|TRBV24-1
TGTGCCACCAGTGATAACCGAGAGCAGTTCTTC
CATSDNREQFF
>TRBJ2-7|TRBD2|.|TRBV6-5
TGTGCCAGCAGTCTACTAGCGGGGCGGGGAGAGCAGTACTTC
CASSLLAGRGEQYF
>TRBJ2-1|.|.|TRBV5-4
TGTGCCAGCAGCTTGGAGGAGGGAAGTTACAATGAGCAGTTCTTC
CASSLEEGSYNEQFF
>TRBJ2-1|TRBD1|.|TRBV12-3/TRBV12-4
TGTGCCAGCAGACAACCCGGGACAGCAAACAATGAGCAGTTCTTC
CASRQPGTANNEQFF
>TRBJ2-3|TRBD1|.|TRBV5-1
TGCGCCAGCAGCTTGGTAGCAGGGGGCCACACAGATACGCAGTATTTT
CASSLVAGGHTDTQYF
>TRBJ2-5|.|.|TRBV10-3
TGTGCCATCAGTGAGTCGGAGACCCAGTACTTC
CAISESETQYF
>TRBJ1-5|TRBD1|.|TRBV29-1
TGCAGCGTAGGACAGGGAGGCAATCAGCCCCAGCATTTT
CSVGQGGNQPQHF
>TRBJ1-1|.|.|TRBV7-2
TGTGCCAGCAGCTTAAGTAGGAGAGGGCTGGGGGACACTGAAGCTTTCTTT
CASSLSRRGLGDTEAFF
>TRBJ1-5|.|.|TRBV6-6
TGTGCCGGGGGCCAGCCCCAGCATTTT
CAGGQPQHF
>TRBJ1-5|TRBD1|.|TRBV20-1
TGCAGTGCTACTCGACAGGGACATCAGCCCCAGCATTTT
CSATRQGHQPQHF
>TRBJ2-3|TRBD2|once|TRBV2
TGTGCCAGCAGTGGTGGTAGCGGGAGGGCCGGCACAGATACGCAGTATTTT
CASSGGSGRAGTDTQYF